The following is a T cell receptor (beta chain) sequence with its context. The antigen is undetermined. Some clones are missing from TCRdb's copy, which holds only in-frame ones; the method was immunoSEQ multiplex PCR. The sample consists of about 1.5 million clones, roughly 95% of them appearing once. The source of the sample is a study of shared clonotypes between healthy human individuals. V lost 4 bases and J lost 0, with 20 bases in between. Germline CDR1 SGHKS, CDR2 YYEKEE (reference sequence). The CDR3 has 18 residues. Points from the study as a whole: Though the depth was large, rarefaction showed that sorted-subset sequencing was incomplete. Around 5% was the fraction of naive CD4 clonotypes found shared across several donors.

The origin of this receptor is a man aged 25-45 years in good health. The sequenced sample consisted of naive CD4+ T cells sorted from blood. This sample's subset: CD45RA+ positively selected. The chain employs TRBV5-5 and TRBJ1-3; a weak D match, TRBD1 (5 bases). The CDR3 bases are TGTGCCAGCAGCCGGGGGTTCAGTGCCTCATACTCTGGAAACACCATATATTTT. Its translation: CASSRGFSASYSGNTIYF.